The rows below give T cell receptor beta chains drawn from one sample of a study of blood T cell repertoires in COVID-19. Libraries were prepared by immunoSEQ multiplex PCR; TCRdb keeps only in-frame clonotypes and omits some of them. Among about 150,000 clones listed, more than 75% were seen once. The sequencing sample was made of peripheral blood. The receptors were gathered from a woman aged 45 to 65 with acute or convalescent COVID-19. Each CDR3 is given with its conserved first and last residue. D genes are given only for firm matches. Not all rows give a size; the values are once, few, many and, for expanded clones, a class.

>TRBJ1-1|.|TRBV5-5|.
TGTGCCAGCAGCTTAGAATCAGGGGTATCGACTGAAGCTTTCTTT
CASSLESGVSTEAFF
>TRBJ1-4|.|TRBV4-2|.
TGTGCCAGCAGCCAAGAACGGGGGGTTAATGAAAAACTGTTTTTT
CASSQERGVNEKLFF
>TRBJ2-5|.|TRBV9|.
TGTGCCAGCAGCGTAGTAGGGGGGGAGGGGGAGACCCAGTACTTC
CASSVVGGEGETQYF
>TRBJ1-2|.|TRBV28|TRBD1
TGTGCCAGCAGTTCGACTGGGACAGGGGTGGAAGGCTACACCTTC
CASSSTGTGVEGYTF
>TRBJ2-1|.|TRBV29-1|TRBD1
TGCAGCGTTGTACCAGGGGGTTACAATGAGCAGTTCTTC
CSVVPGGYNEQFF
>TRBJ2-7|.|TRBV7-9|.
TGTGCCAGCAGCTTAGGTCAAACAGGGTATAACGAGCAGTACTTC
CASSLGQTGYNEQYF
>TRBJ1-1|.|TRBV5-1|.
TGCGCCAGCAGCTCACCGGGGGTACCTGAAGCTTTCTTT
CASSSPGVPEAFF
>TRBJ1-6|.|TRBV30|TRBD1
TGTGCCTGGAGAGGGACAGGAGACAATTCACCCCTCCACTTT
CAWRGTGDNSPLHF
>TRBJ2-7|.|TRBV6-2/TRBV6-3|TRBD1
TGTGCCAGCAGCCCGGGACAGGGGTTTGGCGAGCAGTACTTC
CASSPGQGFGEQYF
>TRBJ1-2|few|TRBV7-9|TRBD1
TGTGCCAGCAGCCCCCTAACAGGGGAGCGGGGCTACACCTTC
CASSPLTGERGYTF
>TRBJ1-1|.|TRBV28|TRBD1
TGTGCCAGCAGTTCCCTACAGGGGACGAACACTGAAGCTTTCTTT
CASSSLQGTNTEAFF
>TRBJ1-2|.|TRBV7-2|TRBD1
TGTGCCAGCAGCTTCGGACAGGGGGTTTCTGGCTACACCTTC
CASSFGQGVSGYTF
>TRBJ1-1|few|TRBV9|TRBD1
TGTGCCAGCCAGGGGGCTGCGAACACTGAAGCTTTCTTT
CASQGAANTEAFF
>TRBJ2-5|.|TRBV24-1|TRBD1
TGTGCCACCAGCACAAATACAGGGGACCAAGAGACCCAGTACTTC
CATSTNTGDQETQYF
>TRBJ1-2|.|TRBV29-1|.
TGCAGCGTTGCTGGCGGGCGAGGCTACACCTTC
CSVAGGRGYTF
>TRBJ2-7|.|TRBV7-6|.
TGTGCCAGCAGTTTCGACCCGGGGGACAGCTACGAGCAGTACTTC
CASSFDPGDSYEQYF
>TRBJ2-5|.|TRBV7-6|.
TGTGCCAGCAGCCCCAATACTGGGAAGGGGGTAGAGACCCAGTACTTC
CASSPNTGKGVETQYF
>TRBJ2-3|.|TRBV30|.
TGTGCCTGGAGTCCCCCGGGGGTAGGGCCTCCGCATTTT
CAWSPPGVGPPHF
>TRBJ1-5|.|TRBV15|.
TGTGCCACCAGCAGACAGGACAGTTATCAGCCCCAGCATTTT
CATSRQDSYQPQHF
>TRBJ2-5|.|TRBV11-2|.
TGTGCCAGCAGCTGGCAGGTACAAGAGACCCAGTACTTC
CASSWQVQETQYF
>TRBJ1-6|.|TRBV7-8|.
TGTGCCAGCAGCCTAGTCCGGTCACCCCTCCACTTT
CASSLVRSPLHF
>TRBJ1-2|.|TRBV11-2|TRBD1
TGTGCCAGCAGCACACTTACGACAGGGAGCGGCTACACCTTC
CASSTLTTGSGYTF
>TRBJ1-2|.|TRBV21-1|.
TGTGCCAGCAGCCCTCACGACAGGGAAGCCCTAAGGTATGGCTACACCTTC
CASSPHDREALRYGYTF
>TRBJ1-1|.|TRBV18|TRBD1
TGTGCCAGCTCCTCTGGACAGGACACTGAAGCTTTCTTT
CASSSGQDTEAFF
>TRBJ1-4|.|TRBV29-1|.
TGCAGCGTTGAAGGCGGCGGGGCGGGGTTGGGTGAAAAACTGTTTTTT
CSVEGGGAGLGEKLFF
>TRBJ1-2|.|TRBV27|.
TGTGCCAGCAGTCCCCCGGGGGGGGCGTGGGGTGGCTACACCTTC
CASSPPGGAWGGYTF
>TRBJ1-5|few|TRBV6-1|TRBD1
TGTGCCAGCAGTGAGGGGGGACAGCTTCAGCCCCAGCATTTT
CASSEGGQLQPQHF
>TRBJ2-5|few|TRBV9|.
TGTGCCAGCGGGCCCCAAGAGACCCAGTACTTC
CASGPQETQYF
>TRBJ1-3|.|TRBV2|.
TGTGCCAGCTTAGCGGCTGGAAACACCATATATTTT
CASLAAGNTIYF
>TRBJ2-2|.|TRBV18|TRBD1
TGTGCCAGCTCGGGGACCCAAACAGGGGACACCGGGGAGCTGTTTTTT
CASSGTQTGDTGELFF
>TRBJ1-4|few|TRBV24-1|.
TGTGCCACCAGTGACCCCGAGGCTGCGGGAGAAAAACTGTTTTTT
CATSDPEAAGEKLFF
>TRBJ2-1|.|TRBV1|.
TGCACCAGCAGCCGCACTAGCGGGGGGCACTACAATGAGCAGTTCTTC
CTSSRTSGGHYNEQFF
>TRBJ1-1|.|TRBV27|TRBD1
TGTGCCAGCAGTTTTACAGGGGGTTCCATGAACACTGAAGCTTTCTTT
CASSFTGGSMNTEAFF
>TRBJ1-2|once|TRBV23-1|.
TGCGCCAGCAGTCTGCGGGTTCTGTCTATTAGTCATGGCTACACCTTC
CASSLRVLSISHGYTF
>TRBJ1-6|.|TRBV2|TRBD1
TGTGCCAGCAGTGGACAGGGACACCAGTCACCCCTCCACTTT
CASSGQGHQSPLHF
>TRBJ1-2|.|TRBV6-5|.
TGTGCCAGCAGTTCCCAGGGCGGCGGCTACACCTTC
CASSSQGGGYTF
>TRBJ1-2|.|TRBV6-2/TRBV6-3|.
TGTGCCAGCAGTTACGAGGCAGGGCGAGGCTACACCTTC
CASSYEAGRGYTF
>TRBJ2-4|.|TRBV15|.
TGTGCCACCAGCCACATACCTCCTCAGGGGCCCAAAAACATTCAGTACTTC
CATSHIPPQGPKNIQYF
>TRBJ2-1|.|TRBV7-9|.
TGTGCCAGCAGCTCGGCGGGACAGCTTATTTACAATGAGCAGTTCTTC
CASSSAGQLIYNEQFF
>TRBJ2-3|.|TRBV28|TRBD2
TGTGCCAGCAGTCATAGGACTAGCGGGGACTTCACAGATACGCAGTATTTT
CASSHRTSGDFTDTQYF
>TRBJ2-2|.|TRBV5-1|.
TGCGCCAGCAGCTTGGGGTCCAGAACGAACACCGGGGAGCTGTTTTTT
CASSLGSRTNTGELFF
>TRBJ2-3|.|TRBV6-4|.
TGTGCCAGCAGTGACTCGTGGGCCGGCACAGATACGCAGTATTTT
CASSDSWAGTDTQYF
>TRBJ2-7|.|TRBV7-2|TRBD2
TGTGCCAGCAGCTTACAGTATGGGAGCGGGGGCGAGCAGTACTTC
CASSLQYGSGGEQYF